Sequencing of this TCR beta chain was carried out in a study of blood T cell repertoires in COVID-19 (dated by TCRdb to 2018 to 2020). For the study in its entirety: The collaborator samples originated in the United States, Italy and Spain and spanned the acute and convalescent phases of COVID-19. The dataset comprised deeply sampled blood TCRbeta repertoires from subjects exposed to, actively infected with, or recovered from COVID-19. The material from the prospective study consisted of cDNA or gDNA derived from T cells, B-cell-depleted T cells, or PBMCs. Where HLA class I and class II types were available, the types were taken from metadata supplied by the sample provider, not from assay-based typing. Samples came from the ongoing ImmuneRACE study (first 160 participants) plus 1,254 subjects from 6 global collaborators. Nearly every sample came with metadata listing a de-identified subject ID, COVID-19 status, age in years and sex. A freely available public database, intended as a resource for researchers studying the immune response to SARS-CoV-2, is where the repertoires were released.

This clone was seen a single time. Its specific antigen is unknown. No clone much larger than this one lies a single base away; base qualities are absent. Each collaborating institution followed its own protocols to collect whole blood in K2EDTA tubes. For TCRbeta analysis, collaborators shipped samples in one of three forms: frozen whole blood, isolated PBMCs, or DNA extracted from either of those sample types. Paper-wide results and their limitations: Clinical and demographic metadata were provided uncurated, with the amount varying by source and participant.

The CDR3 starts with the cysteine, ends with the phenylalanine, and has 23 residues. Only the CDR3 region is kept as DNA, spanning 69 bases read in frame from base 1. The germline V end is reduced by 3 bases and the J end by 8 bases; junction bases left unmatched: 31. The CDR1 and CDR2 encoded by the germline V gene are ENHRY and SYGVKD. TCRbeta CDR3 regions were amplified from genomic DNA by means of the immunoSEQ Assay, a bias-controlled multiplex PCR. Per the original workflow: The number of nucleated cells in each sample was estimated from the amplification of reference gene primers within the assay. To quantify the absolute abundance of each unique TCRbeta CDR3 rearrangement, sequence reads were collapsed and filtered. For each sample, productive Simpson clonality was calculated as the square root of Simpson's diversity index across productive rearrangements. Drawn from immuneACCESS, this table holds only the in-frame rearrangements with V and J called that TCRdb kept. Clones are partly lost; checked studies trace under half to an unresolved V gene and leave the rest unexplained. Clone size and the V and J calls come from that table; the DNA yielded D and trimming. This sample has 300,000 or so clones in its table, and approximately 80% of those were observed once. Jointly, the top ten make up around 4.2% of the sample.

This TCR derives from a woman aged 45-65 years with active or convalescent COVID-19. The chain links TRBV10-3 with TRBJ2-1; 10 bases in the junction line up with TRBD2. Sequences were obtained from peripheral blood. The nucleotide sequence is TGTGCCATCAGTGATACGTCTTCCCCATTGTCCATTAGCGGGAGGTTACTTTCGGATGAGCAGTTCTTC. Translated, it gives CAISDTSSPLSISGRLLSDEQFF.